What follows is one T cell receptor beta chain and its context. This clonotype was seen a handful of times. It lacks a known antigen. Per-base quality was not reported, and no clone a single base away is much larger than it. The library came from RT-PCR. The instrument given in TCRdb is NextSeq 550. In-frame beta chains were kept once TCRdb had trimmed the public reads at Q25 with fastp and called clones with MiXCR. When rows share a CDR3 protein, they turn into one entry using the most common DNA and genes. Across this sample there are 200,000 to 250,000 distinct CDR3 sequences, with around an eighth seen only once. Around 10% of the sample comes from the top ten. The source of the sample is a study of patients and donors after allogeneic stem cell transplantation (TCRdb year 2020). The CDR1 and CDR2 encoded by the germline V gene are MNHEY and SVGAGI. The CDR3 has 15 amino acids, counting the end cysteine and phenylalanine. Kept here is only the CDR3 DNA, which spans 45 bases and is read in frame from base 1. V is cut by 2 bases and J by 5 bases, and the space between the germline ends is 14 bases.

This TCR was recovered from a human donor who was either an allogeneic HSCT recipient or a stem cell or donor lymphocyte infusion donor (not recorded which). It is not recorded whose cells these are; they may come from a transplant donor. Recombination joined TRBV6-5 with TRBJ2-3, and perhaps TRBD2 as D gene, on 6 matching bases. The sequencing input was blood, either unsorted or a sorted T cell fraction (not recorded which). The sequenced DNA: TGTGCCAGCAGTTACGATCGGGAGTTTAGAGATACGCAGTATTTT. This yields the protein CASSYDREFRDTQYF.